Included here is one TCR beta chain sequence, with context. Per the original methods: Estimates of nucleated cell counts were drawn from the amplification of reference gene primers. Generated by immunoSEQ multiplex PCR, the TCRdb table keeps only in-frame clones and is missing some. V, J and clone size were drawn from that table, and D and trimming were deduced from the DNA. The data show about 180,000 clones, with more than 75% seen just once and around a sixth held by the top ten. The sample belongs to a study of blood T cell repertoires in COVID-19. V lost 5 bases to trimming and J lost 6 bases, with 13 bases between them. There are 13 residues in the CDR3. The germline V gene encodes CDR1 MNHNY and CDR2 SVGAGI (reference sequence).

The source of this sequence is a person aged 70 to 85 with COVID-19, enrolled during active disease. The chain links TRBV6-6 to TRBJ1-1; tentative D call: TRBD1 (5 bases). The sample was peripheral blood. CDR3: CASSPGSGAEAFF. CDR3 in DNA: TGTGCCAGCAGTCCCGGATCGGGGGCTGAAGCTTTCTTT.